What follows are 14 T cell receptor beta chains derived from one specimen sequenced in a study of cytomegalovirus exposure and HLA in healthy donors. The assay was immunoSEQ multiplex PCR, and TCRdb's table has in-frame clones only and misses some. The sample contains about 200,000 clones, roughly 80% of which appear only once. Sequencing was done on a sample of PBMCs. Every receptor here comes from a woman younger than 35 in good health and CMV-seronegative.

The CDR3 loop is CAIRRGNQPQHF. The CDR3 region has the DNA TGTGCCATCAGGAGAGGGAATCAGCCCCAGCATTTT. The chain couples TRBV10-3 to TRBJ1-5; D is uncertain. CDR1 is ENHRY, CDR2 SYGVKD, per germline. V dropped 6 bases and J dropped 4 bases, with 7 bases sitting between them. The length of the CDR3 is 12 residues.

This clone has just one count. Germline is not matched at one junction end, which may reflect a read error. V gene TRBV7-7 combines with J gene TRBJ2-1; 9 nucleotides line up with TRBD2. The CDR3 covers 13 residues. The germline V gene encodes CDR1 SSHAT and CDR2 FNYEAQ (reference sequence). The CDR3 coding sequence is TGTGCTAGCAGCTCCGGGACTAGCAGCGAGCAGTTCTTC. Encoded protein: CASSSGTSSEQFF.

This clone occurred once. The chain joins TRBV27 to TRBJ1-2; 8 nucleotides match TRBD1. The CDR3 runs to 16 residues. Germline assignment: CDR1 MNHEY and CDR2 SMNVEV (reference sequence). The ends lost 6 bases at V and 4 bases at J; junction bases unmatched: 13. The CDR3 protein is CASSSRPGGEGYGYTF. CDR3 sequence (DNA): TGTGCCAGCAGCAGCCGCCCAGGGGGCGAAGGCTATGGCTACACCTTC.

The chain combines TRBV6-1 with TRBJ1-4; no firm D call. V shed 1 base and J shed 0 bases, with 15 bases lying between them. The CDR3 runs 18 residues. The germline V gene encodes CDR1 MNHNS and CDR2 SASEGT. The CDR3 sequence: CASSEVYSQPATNEKLFF. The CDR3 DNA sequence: TGTGCCAGCAGTGAAGTCTATTCTCAACCGGCAACTAATGAAAAACTGTTTTTT.

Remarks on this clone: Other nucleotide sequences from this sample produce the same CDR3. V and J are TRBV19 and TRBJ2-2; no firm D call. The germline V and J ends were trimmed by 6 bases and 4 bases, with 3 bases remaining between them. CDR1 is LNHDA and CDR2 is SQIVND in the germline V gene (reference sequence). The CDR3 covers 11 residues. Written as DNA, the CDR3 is TGTGCCAGTAGCAGCACCGGGGAGCTGTTTTTT. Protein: CASSSTGELFF.

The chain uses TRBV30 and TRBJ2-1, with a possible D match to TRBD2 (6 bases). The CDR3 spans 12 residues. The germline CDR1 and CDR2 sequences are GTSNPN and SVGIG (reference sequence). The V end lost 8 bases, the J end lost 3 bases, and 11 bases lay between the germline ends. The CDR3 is CAGGTLYNEQFF. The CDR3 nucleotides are TGTGCCGGCGGGACTCTCTACAATGAGCAGTTCTTC.

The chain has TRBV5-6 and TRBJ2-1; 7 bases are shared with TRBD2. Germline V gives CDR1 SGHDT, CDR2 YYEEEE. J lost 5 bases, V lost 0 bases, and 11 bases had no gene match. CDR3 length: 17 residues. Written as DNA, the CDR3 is TGTGCCAGCAGCTTGGGGCCAACTGAGCTAGCGGACAATGAGCAGTTCTTC. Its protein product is CASSLGPTELADNEQFF.

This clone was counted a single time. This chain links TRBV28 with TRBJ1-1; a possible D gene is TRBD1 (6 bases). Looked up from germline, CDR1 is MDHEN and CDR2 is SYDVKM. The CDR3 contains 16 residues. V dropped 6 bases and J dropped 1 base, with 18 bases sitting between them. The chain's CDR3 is CASSYTPGGGNTEAFF. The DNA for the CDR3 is TGTGCCAGCAGCTACACCCCGGGAGGGGGGAACACTGAAGCTTTCTTT.

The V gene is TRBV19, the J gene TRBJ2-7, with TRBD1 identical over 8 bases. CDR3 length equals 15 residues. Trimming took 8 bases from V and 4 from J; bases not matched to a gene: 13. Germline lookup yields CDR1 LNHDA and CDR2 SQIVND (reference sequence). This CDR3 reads CASDHGQGNMYEQYF. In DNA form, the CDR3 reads TGTGCCAGTGACCACGGACAGGGTAATATGTACGAGCAGTACTTC.

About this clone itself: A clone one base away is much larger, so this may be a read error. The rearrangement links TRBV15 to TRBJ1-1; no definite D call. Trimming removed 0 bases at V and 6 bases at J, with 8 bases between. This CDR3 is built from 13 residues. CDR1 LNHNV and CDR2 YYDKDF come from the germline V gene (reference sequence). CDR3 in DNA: TGTGCCACCAGCAGAGATCCGGGGTCTGAAGCTTTCTTT. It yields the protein CATSRDPGSEAFF.

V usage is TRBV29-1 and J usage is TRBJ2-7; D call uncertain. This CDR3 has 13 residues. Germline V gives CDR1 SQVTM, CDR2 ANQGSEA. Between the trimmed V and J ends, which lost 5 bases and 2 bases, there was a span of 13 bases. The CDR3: CSVHIAVTYEQYF. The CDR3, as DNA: TGCAGCGTTCATATCGCAGTTACCTACGAGCAGTACTTC.

The CDR3 sequence is CASSEAILGTLYEQYF. In nucleotides, the CDR3 is TGTGCCAGCAGTGAAGCGATCTTAGGGACCTTATACGAGCAGTACTTC. This chain joins TRBV6-1 and TRBJ2-7; D may correspond to TRBD1 or TRBD2 (5 bases each). This CDR3 is 16 amino acids long. Trimming took off 0 bases at V and 4 bases at J, with 16 bases between the two ends. Looked up from germline, CDR1 is MNHNS and CDR2 is SASEGT.

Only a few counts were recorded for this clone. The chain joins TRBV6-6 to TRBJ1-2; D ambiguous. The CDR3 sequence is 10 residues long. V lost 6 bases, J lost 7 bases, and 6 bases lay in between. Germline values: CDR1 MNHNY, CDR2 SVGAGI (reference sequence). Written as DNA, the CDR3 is TGTGCCAGCAGGCTAGGTGGCTACACCTTC. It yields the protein CASRLGGYTF.

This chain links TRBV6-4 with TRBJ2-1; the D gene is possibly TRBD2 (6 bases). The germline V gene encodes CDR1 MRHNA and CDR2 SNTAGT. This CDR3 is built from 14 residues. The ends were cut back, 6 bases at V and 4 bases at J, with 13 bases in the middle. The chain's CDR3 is CASSAGTSYNEQFF. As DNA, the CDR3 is TGTGCCAGCAGCGCCGGGACTTCGTACAATGAGCAGTTCTTC.